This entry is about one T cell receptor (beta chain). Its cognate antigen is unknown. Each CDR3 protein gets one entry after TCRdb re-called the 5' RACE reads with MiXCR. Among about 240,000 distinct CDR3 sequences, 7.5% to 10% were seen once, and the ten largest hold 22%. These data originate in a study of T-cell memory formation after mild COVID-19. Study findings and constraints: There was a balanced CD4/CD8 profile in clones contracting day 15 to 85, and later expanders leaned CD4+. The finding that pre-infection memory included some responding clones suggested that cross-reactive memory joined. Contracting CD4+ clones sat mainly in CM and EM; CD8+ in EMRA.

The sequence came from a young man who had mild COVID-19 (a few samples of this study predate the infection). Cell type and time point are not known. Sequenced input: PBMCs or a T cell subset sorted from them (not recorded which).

The CDR3 spells CASSLPPRAGAEQFF. Here the CDR3 DNA reads TGTGCCAGCAGTTTACCCCCTCGGGCAGGGGCCGAGCAGTTCTTC. V and J are TRBV12-3 or TRBV12-4 and TRBJ2-1, with D perhaps matching TRBD1 (6 bases). The CDR3 spans 15 residues. V lost 2 bases and J lost 10, with 18 bases in between.